A single sample is the source of the 24 T cell receptor beta chains below, sequenced in a study of OX40 agonist ivuxolimab in advanced cancers. The table came from immunoSEQ multiplex PCR; TCRdb's copy has only in-frame clones and leaves some out. The table lists some 65,000 clones, 85% to 90% of them singletons. The sequencing here drew on CD4+ or CD8+ T cells sorted from blood, taken in a trial of the OX40 agonist ivuxolimab. The receptors derive from an adult with an advanced solid tumor such as melanoma, head and neck, liver or kidney cancer.

The rearrangement links TRBV5-4 to TRBJ2-5; the D is unclear. The better agreement between TRBJ2-7 and the DNA end casts doubt on the J call. Germline V gene lookup returns CDR1 SGHNT and CDR2 YYREEE (reference sequence). This CDR3 is built from 11 residues. The CDR3, as DNA: TGTGCCAGCAGCGACCCCTACGAGCAGTACTTC. Translating gives CASSDPYEQYF.

V gene TRBV9 combines with J gene TRBJ2-2; 10 bases fit TRBD1. V lost 3 bases, J lost 6 bases, and 8 bases stayed unmatched. CDR1 and CDR2 (germline): SGDLS, YYNGEE. The CDR3 is 16 residues long. The CDR3 here is CASSGTGGIDSGELFF. The CDR3 nucleotides are TGTGCCAGCAGCGGGACAGGGGGAATTGACTCCGGGGAGCTGTTTTTT.

The chain links TRBV5-5 to TRBJ2-7, with D perhaps given as TRBD1 or TRBD2 (6 bases each). Germline V gene data show CDR1 as SGHKS and CDR2 as YYEKEE (reference sequence). Trimming cost V 0 bases and J 2 bases, with 9 bases left between them. The CDR3 length is 14 residues. The CDR3 here is CASSLGGGTYEQYF. Here the CDR3 DNA reads TGTGCCAGCAGCTTGGGAGGGGGGACCTACGAGCAGTACTTC. The full variable domain, in which reference TRBV5-5 and TRBJ2-7 provide the parts outside the CDR3, is DAGVTQSPTHLIKTRGQQVTLRCSPISGHKSVSWYQQVLGQGPQFIFQYYEKEERGRGNFPDRFSARQFPNYSSELNVNALLLGDSALYLCASSLGGGTYEQYFGPGTRLTVT.

For this clone: At one end, the junction sequence differs from germline, possibly due to a read error. V is TRBV29-1 and J is TRBJ2-1, with unresolved D. There are 14 residues in the CDR3. Germline V gene data show CDR1 as SQVTM and CDR2 as ANQGSEA. The CDR3 bases are TGCAGCATTGAGATACTGAACTCCTACAATGAGCAGTTCTTC. This translates into CSIEILNSYNEQFF.

The chain joins TRBV29-1 to TRBJ2-7; possible D gene TRBD2, 5 bases. Trimming shortened V by 3 bases and J by 2 bases, and 8 bases separated the two germline ends. The CDR3 sequence is 12 residues long. The germline gives CDR1 SQVTM, CDR2 ANQGSEA. The CDR3 reads CSVDVGAYEQYF. Written as DNA, the CDR3 is TGCAGCGTTGATGTGGGAGCCTACGAGCAGTACTTC.

This clone has a handful of counts. The V and J genes are TRBV6-5 and TRBJ1-2; D gene ambiguous. CDR3 size: 11 residues. The V end was cut by 8 bases, the J end by 4 bases, with 8 bases between. Germline V gene data show CDR1 as MNHEY and CDR2 as SVGAGI. This CDR3 is CASSGSYGYTF. In nucleotides, the CDR3 is TGTGCCAGCTCTGGCAGCTATGGCTACACCTTC.

The chain couples TRBV2 to TRBJ2-1; D is uncertain. This CDR3 comprises 14 residues. The germline gives CDR1 SNHLY, CDR2 FYNNEI. Trimming removed 2 bases from V and 8 bases from J, with 13 bases in between. The CDR3 nucleotides are TGTGCCAGCAGTGAAAGAAAGTCAAACGATGAGCAGTTCTTC. It translates to CASSERKSNDEQFF.

The gene calls are TRBV2 and TRBJ2-7; 13 bases align to TRBD2. This CDR3 is built from 16 residues. Germline CDR1 reads SNHLY; CDR2 reads FYNNEI. J gave up 0 bases and V 7 bases, and 6 bases lay outside the gene matches. CDR3 nucleotides: TGTGCCAGCATTGGGACTAGCGGGGAGAGCTCCTACGAGCAGTACTTC. It codes for CASIGTSGESSYEQYF.

The rearrangement uses TRBV9 and TRBJ2-7; no reliable D call. The CDR3 totals 14 residues. Germline CDR1 SGDLS, CDR2 YYNGEE. Deletions cut 3 bases from V and 0 bases from J, with 10 bases between. CDR3 sequence reads: CASSAYDNSYEQYF. CDR3 DNA: TGTGCCAGCAGCGCCTACGACAACTCCTACGAGCAGTACTTC.

The chain joins TRBV7-7 to TRBJ2-1; 12 positions match TRBD2. V gave up 4 bases and J gave up 8 bases; unmatched junction bases: 3. The CDR3 extends over 14 amino acids. Germline CDR1 and CDR2: SSHAT and FNYEAQ (reference sequence). The CDR3 protein is CASSSGLAGDEQFF. Here the CDR3 DNA reads TGTGCCAGCAGCTCGGGACTAGCGGGCGATGAGCAGTTCTTC.

This chain uses TRBV28 with TRBJ2-7; TRBD1 aligns across 11 bases. Germline V gives CDR1 MDHEN, CDR2 SYDVKM. This CDR3 comprises 13 residues. V lost 10 bases to trimming and J lost 2 bases; unmatched junction nucleotides: 4. CDR3 residues: CAKRDRGAYEQYF. Written as DNA, the CDR3 is TGTGCCAAAAGGGACAGGGGGGCCTACGAGCAGTACTTC. Together with reference TRBV28 and TRBJ2-7, the CDR3 gives the full variable domain: DVKVTQSSRYLVKRTGEKVFLECVQDMDHENMFWYRQDPGLGLRLIYFSYDVKMKEKGDIPEGYSVSREKKERFSLILESASTNQTSMYLCAKRDRGAYEQYFGPGTRLTVT.

The chain joins TRBV7-9 to TRBJ2-7; 7 bases match TRBD1. Germline V gives CDR1 SEHNR, CDR2 FQNEAQ (reference sequence). Trimming cost V 5 bases and J 2 bases; bases outside gene matches: 12. The CDR3 runs 16 residues. The CDR3 DNA reads TGTGCCAGCAGCACACCATCAGGGACAGCAGCCTACGAGCAGTACTTC. Translating gives CASSTPSGTAAYEQYF.

Turning to this clone: This sample also contains other DNA sequences that code for the same CDR3. The chain uses TRBV7-2 and TRBJ2-3; perhaps TRBD2 as D (6 bases). The CDR3 contains 15 residues. The germline CDR1 and CDR2 sequences are SGHTA and FQGNSA. V lost 1 base, J lost 4 bases, and 12 bases lay in between. CDR3: CASSLVGREADTQYF. For the CDR3, the DNA is TGTGCCAGCAGCTTAGTAGGCAGGGAGGCAGATACGCAGTATTTT.

The V call is TRBV5-4, the J call TRBJ2-1; 8 nucleotides line up with TRBD1. The germline V gene encodes CDR1 SGHNT and CDR2 YYREEE (reference sequence). V gave up 8 bases and J gave up 6 bases; unmatched junction bases: 10. This CDR3 contains 14 residues. In DNA, the CDR3 is TGTGCCAGTCCGGCTGGACAGGGCTTCAATGAGCAGTTCTTC. Translation gives CASPAGQGFNEQFF.

J is TRBJ2-5 and V is TRBV5-4; TRBD2 matches 9 bases. Germline V gene lookup returns CDR1 SGHNT and CDR2 YYREEE (reference sequence). V was pared by 1 base and J by 1 base, with 5 bases of the junction left unmatched. The CDR3 sequence is 16 residues long. CDR3 DNA: TGTGCCAGCAGCTTGCCGGCTAGCGGGATCCAAGAGACCCAGTACTTC. It encodes CASSLPASGIQETQYF.

This clone has a single count. The chain links TRBV7-9 to TRBJ1-2; 8 nucleotides align to TRBD1. The germline CDR1 and CDR2 sequences are SEHNR and FQNEAQ (reference sequence). With V trimmed by 1 base and J by 6 bases, 4 bases remained unmatched. The CDR3 length is 14 residues. In DNA, the CDR3 is TGTGCCAGCAGCTTAGGGACAGGGAGTAATGGCTACACCTTC. It yields the protein CASSLGTGSNGYTF. The full variable domain, completed using reference TRBV7-9 and TRBJ1-2, is DTGVSQNPRHKITKRGQNVTFRCDPISEHNRLYWYRQTLGQGPEFLTYFQNEAQLEKSRLLSDRFSAERPKGSFSTLEIQRTEQGDSAMYLCASSLGTGSNGYTFGSGTRLTVV.

The CDR3 protein is CVSRGVEYEQYF. The CDR3 DNA reads TGTGTATCGCGGGGTGTAGAGTACGAGCAGTACTTC. The J gene is TRBJ2-7, the V gene TRBV7-9; perhaps TRBD2 as D (6 bases). This CDR3 is built from 12 residues. The germline V gene encodes CDR1 SEHNR and CDR2 FQNEAQ (reference sequence).

This rearrangement joins TRBV4-1 to TRBJ1-1; unclear D gene. V shed 1 base and J shed 3 bases, with 15 bases lying between them. The CDR3 is 16 residues long. Germline CDR1 MGHRA, CDR2 YSYEKL. The CDR3 protein is CASSQVGEGFYTEAFF. DNA of the CDR3: TGCGCCAGCAGCCAAGTCGGAGAGGGATTTTACACTGAAGCTTTCTTT.

The V gene is TRBV30, the J gene TRBJ1-5; no firm D call. There are 12 residues in the CDR3. Trimming took off 8 bases at V and 2 bases at J, with 10 bases between the two ends. The germline V gene encodes CDR1 GTSNPN and CDR2 SVGIG (reference sequence). CDR3 coding DNA: TGTGCCCAGCCGATGGGCAATCAGCCCCAGCATTTT. Translated, it gives CAQPMGNQPQHF.

V gene TRBV9 combines with J gene TRBJ1-1; 7 positions match TRBD1. Germline lookup yields CDR1 SGDLS and CDR2 YYNGEE. J gave up 3 bases and V 4 bases, and 9 bases lay outside the gene matches. This CDR3 comprises 15 residues. The CDR3, as DNA: TGTGCCAGCAGCCCCCCGACAGGGTCTTACACTGAAGCTTTCTTT. Its translation is CASSPPTGSYTEAFF.

The chain uses TRBV10-3 and TRBJ2-3; D is possibly TRBD1 (8 bases). Germline V gene data show CDR1 as ENHRY and CDR2 as SYGVKD. Trimming removed 0 bases at V and 2 bases at J, with 15 bases between. CDR3 size: 17 residues. CDR3 in amino acids: CAISESSGTGTTDTQYF. CDR3 bases: TGTGCCATCAGTGAGTCGAGCGGGACAGGCACCACAGATACGCAGTATTTT.

J is TRBJ2-1 and V is TRBV9; 12 bases are a match to TRBD2. CDR3 length: 16 residues. Trimming removed 4 bases from V and 2 bases from J; junction bases left unmatched: 4. Germline V lookup: CDR1 SGDLS, CDR2 YYNGEE. This CDR3 reads CASSTSSGRAYNEQFF. CDR3 DNA: TGTGCCAGCAGCACCTCTAGCGGGAGGGCCTACAATGAGCAGTTCTTC.

V usage is TRBV6-1 and J usage is TRBJ1-1; D is possibly TRBD1 (5 bases). Trimming removed 3 bases at V and 0 bases at J, with 14 bases between. CDR3 length: 16 amino acids. Germline-derived CDR1 and CDR2 are MNHNS and SASEGT. The CDR3 nucleotides read TGTGCCAGCAGTGATGACTCGGGGACGTTGAACACTGAAGCTTTCTTT. It translates to CASSDDSGTLNTEAFF.

Only one count was recorded for this clone. The gene calls are TRBV7-7 and TRBJ2-3, with 9 bases that match TRBD2. This CDR3 contains 16 residues. The V gene's germline CDR1 is SSHAT and CDR2 FNYEAQ (reference sequence). V was pared by 5 bases and J by 2 bases, with 8 bases of the junction left unmatched. This CDR3 is CASSPGTSSFTDTQYF. CDR3 sequence (DNA): TGTGCCAGCAGCCCGGGGACTAGCTCTTTCACAGATACGCAGTATTTT. The entire variable domain, with the rest obtained from reference TRBV7-7 and TRBJ2-3, is as follows: GAGVSQSPRYKVTKRGQDVTLRCDPISSHATLYWYQQALGQGPEFLTYFNYEAQPDKSGLPSDRFSAERPEGSISTLTIQRTEQRDSAMYRCASSPGTSSFTDTQYFGPGTRLTVL.